The rows below give T cell receptor beta chains drawn from one sample of a study of cytomegalovirus exposure and HLA in healthy donors. Sequencing used immunoSEQ multiplex PCR; TCRdb keeps in-frame clones, though not all of them. This table holds over 150,000 clones, about 80% found once. Sample: PBMCs. These TCRs come from a woman aged 25 to 39 in good health and CMV-seronegative. The CDR3 runs from the conserved cysteine through the conserved F or W. The order of the fields is CDR3 protein, CDR3 DNA, D gene, clone size, V gene, J gene. The D gene is left open where the match is weak. The size of a clone is reported for some rows only, either as once, few or many, or as a class for expanded clones.

CDR3aa: CASSSRGTGGRSYTF
CDR3nt: TGTGCCAGCAGCTCGCGAGGGACAGGGGGACGGAGCTACACCTTC
d_gene: TRBD1
abundance: NA
v_gene: TRBV7-2
j_gene: TRBJ1-2

CDR3aa: CAISVTDKETQYF
CDR3nt: TGTGCCATCAGTGTAACAGATAAAGAGACCCAGTACTTC
d_gene: NA
abundance: NA
v_gene: TRBV10-3
j_gene: TRBJ2-5

CDR3aa: CASARGGKDEKLFF
CDR3nt: TGTGCCAGCGCCCGGGGGGGGAAGGATGAAAAACTGTTTTTT
d_gene: NA
abundance: NA
v_gene: TRBV6-1
j_gene: TRBJ1-4

CDR3aa: CASSPPGTGGQKLFF
CDR3nt: TGTGCCAGCTCACCACCTGGGACAGGGGGCCAAAAACTGTTTTTT
d_gene: TRBD1
abundance: NA
v_gene: TRBV18
j_gene: TRBJ1-4

CDR3aa: CASSYSRPSGEKLFF
CDR3nt: TGTGCCAGCAGTTACTCCAGGCCCTCGGGAGAAAAACTGTTTTTT
d_gene: NA
abundance: NA
v_gene: TRBV6-5
j_gene: TRBJ1-4

CDR3aa: CASSLRQVSSYNEQFF
CDR3nt: TGTGCCAGCAGTCTACGACAGGTTAGCTCCTACAATGAGCAGTTCTTC
d_gene: NA
abundance: few
v_gene: TRBV27
j_gene: TRBJ2-1

CDR3aa: CASSIQGSSTDTQYF
CDR3nt: TGTGCCAGCAGCATCCAGGGTTCTAGCACAGATACGCAGTATTTT
d_gene: NA
abundance: NA
v_gene: TRBV9
j_gene: TRBJ2-3

CDR3aa: CASSPGGEADQPQHF
CDR3nt: TGTGCCAGCAGCCCTGGGGGGGAGGCGGATCAGCCCCAGCATTTT
d_gene: NA
abundance: NA
v_gene: TRBV7-8
j_gene: TRBJ1-5

CDR3aa: CASSPLDTYEAFF
CDR3nt: TGTGCCAGCTCACCACTGGACACCTATGAAGCTTTCTTT
d_gene: NA
abundance: NA
v_gene: TRBV18
j_gene: TRBJ1-1

CDR3aa: CAWSLPGMTNSPLHF
CDR3nt: TGTGCCTGGAGCCTACCGGGGATGACTAATTCACCCCTCCACTTT
d_gene: NA
abundance: once
v_gene: TRBV30
j_gene: TRBJ1-6

CDR3aa: CASSIGLAYNEQFF
CDR3nt: TGTGCCAGTAGTATAGGACTGGCCTACAATGAGCAGTTCTTC
d_gene: NA
abundance: NA
v_gene: TRBV19
j_gene: TRBJ2-1

CDR3aa: CASNRGGEQYF
CDR3nt: TGTGCCAGCAACCGGGGAGGGGAGCAGTACTTC
d_gene: TRBD2
abundance: NA
v_gene: TRBV5-6
j_gene: TRBJ2-7

CDR3aa: CASRGQGAGELFF
CDR3nt: TGTGCCAGCAGGGGACAGGGTGCCGGGGAGCTGTTTTTT
d_gene: TRBD1
abundance: NA
v_gene: TRBV5-4
j_gene: TRBJ2-2

CDR3aa: CASSLIPGQGPNTEAFF
CDR3nt: TGTGCCAGCAGCTTGATTCCGGGACAGGGACCCAACACTGAAGCTTTCTTT
d_gene: TRBD1
abundance: NA
v_gene: TRBV5-4
j_gene: TRBJ1-1

CDR3aa: CASSLAGTGGETQYF
CDR3nt: TGCGCCAGCAGCTTGGCCGGGACAGGGGGAGAGACCCAGTACTTC
d_gene: TRBD1
abundance: NA
v_gene: TRBV5-1
j_gene: TRBJ2-5

CDR3aa: CAISVGAGVDEQFF
CDR3nt: TGTGCCATCAGTGTGGGCGCGGGGGTGGATGAGCAGTTCTTC
d_gene: TRBD2
abundance: NA
v_gene: TRBV10-3
j_gene: TRBJ2-1

CDR3aa: CASSPDPSGRGGGTDTQYF
CDR3nt: TGTGCCAGCAGCCCGGACCCTAGCGGGAGAGGTGGAGGCACAGATACGCAGTATTTT
d_gene: TRBD2
abundance: NA
v_gene: TRBV7-9
j_gene: TRBJ2-3

CDR3aa: CASSPLAVPTYEQYF
CDR3nt: TGTGCCAGCAGCCCGCTCGCGGTTCCCACCTACGAGCAGTACTTC
d_gene: NA
abundance: NA
v_gene: TRBV4-2
j_gene: TRBJ2-7

CDR3aa: CASSLEGSRELFF
CDR3nt: TGCGCCAGCAGCTTGGAGGGGTCTCGGGAGCTGTTTTTT
d_gene: NA
abundance: NA
v_gene: TRBV5-1
j_gene: TRBJ2-2

CDR3aa: CSVDLLYNEQFF
CDR3nt: TGCAGCGTTGATCTGCTATACAATGAGCAGTTCTTC
d_gene: NA
abundance: NA
v_gene: TRBV29-1
j_gene: TRBJ2-1

CDR3aa: CASSMTSGSGRETQYF
CDR3nt: TGTGCCAGCAGCATGACTAGCGGGAGTGGAAGGGAGACCCAGTACTTC
d_gene: TRBD2
abundance: NA
v_gene: TRBV7-2
j_gene: TRBJ2-5

CDR3aa: CAWNREGLGYTF
CDR3nt: TGTGCCTGGAACAGGGAAGGGCTTGGCTACACCTTC
d_gene: NA
abundance: NA
v_gene: TRBV30
j_gene: TRBJ1-2

CDR3aa: CAWSKLGQGATYEQYF
CDR3nt: TGTGCCTGGAGTAAGTTGGGACAGGGGGCTACCTACGAGCAGTACTTC
d_gene: TRBD1
abundance: NA
v_gene: TRBV30
j_gene: TRBJ2-7

CDR3aa: CASSPGQGFPGNTIYF
CDR3nt: TGTGCCAGCAGTCCCGGACAGGGGTTCCCAGGAAACACCATATATTTT
d_gene: TRBD1
abundance: NA
v_gene: TRBV27
j_gene: TRBJ1-3

CDR3aa: CASSLSAGGTDTQYF
CDR3nt: TGTGCCAGCAGTTTATCGGCGGGGGGCACAGATACGCAGTATTTT
d_gene: TRBD2
abundance: NA
v_gene: TRBV27
j_gene: TRBJ2-3

CDR3aa: CASSSRLAGEFGELFF
CDR3nt: TGCGCCAGCAGCTCGCGACTAGCGGGAGAATTCGGGGAGCTGTTTTTT
d_gene: TRBD2
abundance: once
v_gene: TRBV4-1
j_gene: TRBJ2-2

CDR3aa: CASRMEGSWGDEQFF
CDR3nt: TGTGCCAGCCGTATGGAGGGGTCTTGGGGGGATGAGCAGTTCTTC
d_gene: NA
abundance: NA
v_gene: TRBV5-6
j_gene: TRBJ2-1

CDR3aa: CASSGLAGGTDTQYF
CDR3nt: TGTGCCAGCAGTGGACTAGCGGGAGGGACAGATACGCAGTATTTT
d_gene: TRBD2
abundance: NA
v_gene: TRBV6-1
j_gene: TRBJ2-3

CDR3aa: CASSPTGSPNQPQHF
CDR3nt: TGTGCCAGCTCACCGACAGGGTCACCCAATCAGCCCCAGCATTTT
d_gene: TRBD1
abundance: NA
v_gene: TRBV18
j_gene: TRBJ1-5

CDR3aa: CASSAMRGLAGLYEQYF
CDR3nt: TGTGCCAGCAGCGCCATGCGGGGACTAGCGGGGCTCTACGAGCAGTACTTC
d_gene: TRBD2
abundance: NA
v_gene: TRBV7-8
j_gene: TRBJ2-7

CDR3aa: CASSTPTGHTEAFF
CDR3nt: TGTGCCAGCAGTACCCCCACAGGGCACACTGAAGCTTTCTTT
d_gene: NA
abundance: NA
v_gene: TRBV6-6
j_gene: TRBJ1-1

CDR3aa: CASSWTGYEQYF
CDR3nt: TGTGCCAGCAGCTGGACAGGCTACGAGCAGTACTTC
d_gene: TRBD1
abundance: NA
v_gene: TRBV7-8
j_gene: TRBJ2-7

CDR3aa: CASSQQGGRTQYF
CDR3nt: TGTGCCAGCAGCCAGCAGGGGGGCCGTACGCAGTATTTT
d_gene: NA
abundance: few
v_gene: TRBV5-4
j_gene: TRBJ2-3

CDR3aa: CASSFTGYNEQFF
CDR3nt: TGTGCCAGCAGCTTCACCGGTTACAATGAGCAGTTCTTC
d_gene: NA
abundance: NA
v_gene: TRBV7-2
j_gene: TRBJ2-1

CDR3aa: CASSIRSTGSRLNTGELFF
CDR3nt: TGCGCCAGCAGTATTCGATCGACAGGCTCTAGATTGAACACCGGGGAGCTGTTTTTT
d_gene: NA
abundance: few
v_gene: TRBV4-1
j_gene: TRBJ2-2

CDR3aa: CASSPYQGLMDTEAFF
CDR3nt: TGTGCCAGCTCACCGTACCAGGGACTCATGGACACTGAAGCTTTCTTT
d_gene: NA
abundance: NA
v_gene: TRBV18
j_gene: TRBJ1-1

CDR3aa: CASSEDHRGEAFF
CDR3nt: TGTGCCAGCAGTGAAGACCACCGCGGCGAAGCTTTCTTT
d_gene: NA
abundance: few
v_gene: TRBV2
j_gene: TRBJ1-1

CDR3aa: CASREGASTDTQYF
CDR3nt: TGCGCCAGCAGAGAGGGGGCAAGTACAGATACGCAGTATTTT
d_gene: TRBD1
abundance: NA
v_gene: TRBV5-1
j_gene: TRBJ2-3

CDR3aa: CAISSRGSSYNEQFF
CDR3nt: TGTGCCATCAGTAGCAGGGGAAGCTCCTACAATGAGCAGTTCTTC
d_gene: NA
abundance: NA
v_gene: TRBV10-3
j_gene: TRBJ2-1

CDR3aa: CASSFTGVGGDTQYF
CDR3nt: TGTGCCAGCAGTTTTACAGGGGTGGGGGGAGATACGCAGTATTTT
d_gene: NA
abundance: NA
v_gene: TRBV27
j_gene: TRBJ2-3

CDR3aa: CASSMLAGAFTGELFF
CDR3nt: TGTGCCAGTAGTATGCTAGCGGGGGCCTTCACCGGGGAGCTGTTTTTT
d_gene: TRBD2
abundance: NA
v_gene: TRBV19
j_gene: TRBJ2-2

CDR3aa: CAYLRGGAGSQNTEAFF
CDR3nt: TGTGCCTATTTAAGGGGGGGCGCAGGGTCCCAAAACACTGAAGCTTTCTTT
d_gene: NA
abundance: NA
v_gene: TRBV30
j_gene: TRBJ1-1

CDR3aa: CASSRTGETPSGQPSPHAAYEQYF
CDR3nt: TGTGCCAGCAGCCGGACAGGGGAGACGCCTAGCGGGCAACCCTCTCCTCATGCCGCCTACGAGCAGTACTTC
d_gene: NA
abundance: few
v_gene: TRBV14
j_gene: TRBJ2-7

CDR3aa: CASTRDKKTYEQYF
CDR3nt: TGTGCCAGCACAAGGGACAAAAAGACCTACGAGCAGTACTTC
d_gene: NA
abundance: once
v_gene: TRBV2
j_gene: TRBJ2-7

CDR3aa: CATSRTDYGTVSSYEQYF
CDR3nt: TGTGCCACCAGCAGAACGGATTACGGGACAGTGAGCTCCTACGAGCAGTACTTC
d_gene: TRBD1
abundance: NA
v_gene: TRBV15
j_gene: TRBJ2-7

CDR3aa: CASSITLRTGPSYEQYF
CDR3nt: TGTGCCAGCAGCATCACCCTAAGGACAGGTCCTTCCTACGAGCAGTACTTC
d_gene: TRBD1
abundance: few
v_gene: TRBV7-9
j_gene: TRBJ2-7

CDR3aa: CASSPGQAYNEQFF
CDR3nt: TGCGCCAGCAGCCCGGGACAGGCTTACAATGAGCAGTTCTTC
d_gene: TRBD1
abundance: NA
v_gene: TRBV10-1
j_gene: TRBJ2-1

CDR3aa: CASRGQGGNTGELFF
CDR3nt: TGCGCCAGCAGAGGACAGGGGGGGAACACCGGGGAGCTGTTTTTT
d_gene: TRBD1
abundance: NA
v_gene: TRBV5-1
j_gene: TRBJ2-2

CDR3aa: CASSLDSRNEQFF
CDR3nt: TGTGCCAGCAGCTTAGATTCCAGGAATGAGCAGTTCTTC
d_gene: NA
abundance: NA
v_gene: TRBV11-3
j_gene: TRBJ2-1

CDR3aa: CASSRRGGTYEQYF
CDR3nt: TGTGCCAGCAGTCGGCGGGGGGGGACCTACGAGCAGTACTTC
d_gene: TRBD2
abundance: NA
v_gene: TRBV28
j_gene: TRBJ2-7

CDR3aa: CASSLGTGEETQYF
CDR3nt: TGCGCCAGCAGCTTGGGGACGGGAGAAGAGACCCAGTACTTC
d_gene: NA
abundance: NA
v_gene: TRBV5-1
j_gene: TRBJ2-5

CDR3aa: CASSGDKKFQDTQYF
CDR3nt: TGCGCCAGCAGCGGGGACAAGAAGTTTCAGGATACGCAGTATTTT
d_gene: NA
abundance: NA
v_gene: TRBV5-1
j_gene: TRBJ2-3

CDR3aa: CASSNFERMSSYEQYF
CDR3nt: TGTGCCAGCAGTAACTTCGAGCGAATGAGCTCCTACGAGCAGTACTTC
d_gene: NA
abundance: NA
v_gene: TRBV6-5
j_gene: TRBJ2-7

CDR3aa: CASSDGASGADTQYF
CDR3nt: TGTGCCAGCAGTGACGGAGCTAGCGGGGCAGATACGCAGTATTTT
d_gene: TRBD2
abundance: NA
v_gene: TRBV6-4
j_gene: TRBJ2-3

CDR3aa: CASSTTGGYNYGYTF
CDR3nt: TGTGCCAGCAGCACAACAGGGGGCTATAACTATGGCTACACCTTC
d_gene: TRBD1
abundance: few
v_gene: TRBV9
j_gene: TRBJ1-2

CDR3aa: CASSPRHQNTGELFF
CDR3nt: TGCGCCAGCAGCCCCCGACATCAGAACACCGGGGAGCTGTTTTTT
d_gene: NA
abundance: NA
v_gene: TRBV5-1
j_gene: TRBJ2-2

CDR3aa: CASTNFGGGGETQYF
CDR3nt: TGTGCCAGCACCAACTTTGGTGGGGGAGGAGAGACCCAGTACTTC
d_gene: NA
abundance: NA
v_gene: TRBV9
j_gene: TRBJ2-5

CDR3aa: CASSVGRGGEGYPF
CDR3nt: TGTGCCAGCAGCGTAGGGAGGGGTGGAGAAGGCTACCCCTTC
d_gene: NA
abundance: NA
v_gene: TRBV9
j_gene: TRBJ1-2